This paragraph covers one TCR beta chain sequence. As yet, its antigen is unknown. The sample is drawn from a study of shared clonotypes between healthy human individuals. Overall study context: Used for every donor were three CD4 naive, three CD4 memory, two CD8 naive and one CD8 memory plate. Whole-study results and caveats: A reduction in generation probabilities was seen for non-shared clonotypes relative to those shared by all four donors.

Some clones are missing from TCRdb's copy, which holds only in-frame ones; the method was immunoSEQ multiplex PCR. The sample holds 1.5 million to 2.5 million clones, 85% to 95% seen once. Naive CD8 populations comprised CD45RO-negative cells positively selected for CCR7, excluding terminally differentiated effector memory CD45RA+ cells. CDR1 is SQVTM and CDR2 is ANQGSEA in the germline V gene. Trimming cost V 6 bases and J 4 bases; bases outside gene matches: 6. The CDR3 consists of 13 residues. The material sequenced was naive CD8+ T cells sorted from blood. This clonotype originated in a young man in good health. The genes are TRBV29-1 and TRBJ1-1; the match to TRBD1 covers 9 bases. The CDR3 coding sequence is TGCAGCGTCCCAGGACAGGGGCTCACTGAAGCTTTCTTT. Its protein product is CSVPGQGLTEAFF.